This record concerns one T cell receptor beta chain sequence. The target antigen is unknown. Libraries were prepared by immunoSEQ multiplex PCR; TCRdb keeps only in-frame clonotypes and omits some of them. The sample consists of about 20,000 clones, 75% to 90% of them appearing once. Time point of the sample: cycle 4 day 1 (C4D1), after more than five weeks of nivolumab. No patient escaped relapse after autologous stem cell transplantation, and brentuximab vedotin exposure varied. By magnetic negative selection, CD8+ T cells were isolated from the thawed PBMCs. This sample was taken from a study of PD-1 blockade in classical Hodgkin lymphoma. Notes on the study in general: Similar baseline diversity was found in complete responders and newly diagnosed patients. Diminished baseline TCR diversity has been reported in newly diagnosed patients relative to healthy donors. Whatever underlies the repertoire differences (possibly disease activity or prior therapy) remains undefined.

With 5 bases removed from V and 3 bases from J, the gap between germline ends came to 17 bases. The CDR3 covers 15 residues. The V gene is TRBV7-1, the J gene TRBJ2-7, with D perhaps given as TRBD1 or TRBD2 (5 bases each). TRBV7-1 is an ORF, and what it does is uncertain. Sequences were derived from CD8+ T cells from blood, sampled before the fourth cycle of nivolumab. The sequence came from a human donor with classical Hodgkin lymphoma. The CDR3: CASSPNPGDGYEQYF. In nucleotides, the CDR3 is TGTGCCAGCAGCCCAAACCCCGGGGACGGCTACGAGCAGTACTTC.